Listed below are T cell receptor beta chains from one sample, sequenced in a study of shared clonotypes between healthy human individuals. The repertoire was sequenced with immunoSEQ multiplex PCR; TCRdb's copy has only in-frame clones and lacks some. The sample contains approximately 530,000 clones, around 96% of which appear only once. Material for sequencing was naive CD4+ T cells sorted from blood. The receptors were sampled from a woman aged 30 to 39 in good health. The CDR3 runs from the conserved cysteine through the conserved F or W. A D gene is named only where the DNA matches it firmly. A row's size may be missing; if present it is once, few, many or a size class.

cdr3_length | j_call | v_call | d_call | clone_size | cdr3_nt | cdr3_aa
13 | TRBJ2-1 | TRBV19 | TRBD2 | . | TGTGCCAGTAGTAGCGGGAGGTATAATGAGCAGTTCTTC | CASSSGRYNEQFF
16 | TRBJ2-7 | TRBV5-1 | TRBD1 | . | TGCGCCAGCAGCTTGGCTGGACAGGGGGCACTGTACGAGCAGTACTTC | CASSLAGQGALYEQYF
13 | TRBJ2-5 | TRBV25-1 | . | . | TGTGCCAGCAGTGGGCGGGTTCAAGAGACCCAGTACTTC | CASSGRVQETQYF
15 | TRBJ1-5 | TRBV28 | TRBD1 | . | TGTGCCAGCAGCTCAGGGGGCGCGGGCAATCAGCCCCAGCATTTT | CASSSGGAGNQPQHF
13 | TRBJ2-7 | TRBV7-9 | TRBD1 | once | TGTGCCACGGAGCTGGGACAGGGCTACGAGCAGTACTTC | CATELGQGYEQYF
14 | TRBJ1-5 | TRBV4-1 | . | . | TGCGCCAGCAGCCAAGGTCGGACTAATCAGCCCCAGCATTTT | CASSQGRTNQPQHF
13 | TRBJ1-1 | TRBV6-5 | . | . | TGTGCCAGCAGTACGACAGAGAACACTGAAGCTTTCTTT | CASSTTENTEAFF
16 | TRBJ2-1 | TRBV7-2 | TRBD2 | . | TGTGCCAGCAGTTTCAGTGGGACTAGCGGGAGAAATGAGCAGTTCTTC | CASSFSGTSGRNEQFF
14 | TRBJ1-2 | TRBV7-2 | . | . | TGTGCCAGCAGCTTAGTGGAGAGGGACTATGGCTACACCTTC | CASSLVERDYGYTF
15 | TRBJ2-7 | TRBV4-1 | TRBD1 | . | TGCGCCAGCAGCCAGACCGGGACAGAGTCCTACGAGCAGTACTTC | CASSQTGTESYEQYF
16 | TRBJ2-7 | TRBV10-3 | TRBD2 | . | TGTGCCATCAGTGAGACATTAGCGGGAGGGCCCTACGAGCAGTACTTC | CAISETLAGGPYEQYF
15 | TRBJ2-7 | TRBV2 | . | . | TGTGCCAGCAGTGAACTAGCGACTCCGGCCTACGAGCAGTACTTC | CASSELATPAYEQYF
17 | TRBJ1-4 | TRBV19 | TRBD1 | . | TGTGCCAGTAGTAAAACAGGGACAGCAGCGACTAATGAAAAACTGTTTTTT | CASSKTGTAATNEKLFF
14 | TRBJ1-3 | TRBV28 | . | . | TGTGCCAGCCACACAGGAACCACTGGAAACACCATATATTTT | CASHTGTTGNTIYF
15 | TRBJ2-3 | TRBV19 | TRBD1 | . | TGTGCCAGTAGTATCCGACAGGGTGGGGAGGATACGCAGTATTTT | CASSIRQGGEDTQYF
14 | TRBJ1-5 | TRBV6-5 | . | . | TGTGCCAGCAGGGCCCCGGGGCAGGGTCAGCCCCAGCATTTT | CASRAPGQGQPQHF
15 | TRBJ2-5 | TRBV5-1 | TRBD2 | . | TGCGCCAGCAGCAGTTTAACGGGAGGGCAAGAGACCCAGTACTTC | CASSSLTGGQETQYF
16 | TRBJ1-5 | TRBV19 | . | . | TGTGCCATCTCCGGGGAAGGGGCACATAGCAATCAGCCCCAGCATTTT | CAISGEGAHSNQPQHF
15 | TRBJ2-5 | TRBV7-2 | TRBD1 | . | TGTGCCAGCAGCTTTCAACAGGGGGCTGGAGAGACCCAGTACTTC | CASSFQQGAGETQYF
15 | TRBJ2-7 | TRBV9 | . | . | TGTGCCAGCAGCGTAGGAGGGTACAGCTCCTACGAGCAGTACTTC | CASSVGGYSSYEQYF
18 | TRBJ1-1 | TRBV27 | . | . | TGTGCCAGCAGTCCCCCCCTTGAGAGGGCATCCCCCAACACTGAAGCTTTCTTT | CASSPPLERASPNTEAFF
13 | TRBJ1-1 | TRBV19 | . | . | TGTGCCAGTAGTAGCTCGGCCCGCACTGAAGCTTTCTTT | CASSSSARTEAFF
15 | TRBJ1-2 | TRBV19 | TRBD1 | once | TGTGCCAGTAGTTCCTCCGGGACAGGGGACTATGGCTACACCTTC | CASSSSGTGDYGYTF
14 | TRBJ2-7 | TRBV29-1 | TRBD1 | . | TGCAGCGTTGCCGGGACAGGTTTAGTCTACGAGCAGTACTTC | CSVAGTGLVYEQYF
16 | TRBJ2-1 | TRBV10-2 | TRBD2 | . | TGCGCCAGCTGTACCATCTTAGCGGGAGGTAGCAGGAAGCAGTTCTTC | CASCTILAGGSRKQFF
16 | TRBJ1-5 | TRBV28 | TRBD1 | . | TGTGCCAGCAGTTTAGACAGGGATGTGAGCAATCAGCCCCAGCATTTT | CASSLDRDVSNQPQHF
16 | TRBJ2-5 | TRBV9 | TRBD1 | . | TGTGCCAGCAGCGTTTCGACAGGGAAGAGGGCAGAGACCCAGTACTTC | CASSVSTGKRAETQYF
14 | TRBJ2-7 | TRBV28 | TRBD1 | . | TGTGCCAGCAGCCTCGGGACAGGCCGCTACGAGCAGTACTTC | CASSLGTGRYEQYF
13 | TRBJ2-2 | TRBV7-9 | . | . | TGTGCCAGCAGCTTATGGGGGTCCGGGGAGCTGTTTTTT | CASSLWGSGELFF
15 | TRBJ2-7 | TRBV2 | . | . | TGTGCCAGCAGGGGAGACAGGGAGGGCTCCTACGAGCAGTACTTC | CASRGDREGSYEQYF
15 | TRBJ1-5 | TRBV7-8 | . | . | TGTGCCAGCAGCTTAGAGGGGCATAGCAATCAGCCCCAGCATTTT | CASSLEGHSNQPQHF
14 | TRBJ2-3 | TRBV6-5 | . | . | TGTGCCAGCACCTTGAGCCAGGGATCGGATACGCAGTATTTT | CASTLSQGSDTQYF
16 | TRBJ2-3 | TRBV28 | TRBD1 | . | TGTGCCAGCAACCCATCACCGGGACAGGGGACATATACGCAGTATTTT | CASNPSPGQGTYTQYF
13 | TRBJ1-2 | TRBV28 | . | . | TGTGCCAGCAGTTTAGTTAGGTCCTATGGCTACACCTTC | CASSLVRSYGYTF
18 | TRBJ2-7 | TRBV27 | TRBD2 | . | TGTGCCAGCAGCCCTAGCGGGACGATTGCGCCCCGACACTACGAGCAGTACTTC | CASSPSGTIAPRHYEQYF
14 | TRBJ2-1 | TRBV30 | TRBD2 | . | TGTGCCTGGTCCTTAGCGGGAGCACGGGTATGGCAGTTCTTC | CAWSLAGARVWQFF
13 | TRBJ2-7 | TRBV5-4 | . | . | TGTGCCAGCAGCTTGGGGGCTGGGGTCGAGCAGTACTTC | CASSLGAGVEQYF
14 | TRBJ2-3 | TRBV18 | . | . | TGTGCCAGCTCATCCCGGACTGGAACAGATACGCAGTATTTT | CASSSRTGTDTQYF
16 | TRBJ2-1 | TRBV5-1 | TRBD2 | . | TGCGCCAGCAGCTCCCCAGCGGGGAGCTCCTACAATGAGCAGTTCTTC | CASSSPAGSSYNEQFF
14 | TRBJ2-2 | TRBV6-1 | . | . | TGTGCCAGCAGGGTTCTAGCGAACACCGGGGAGCTGTTTTTT | CASRVLANTGELFF
18 | TRBJ1-3 | TRBV28 | . | . | TGTGCCAGCGGATCACGGGGCCGCTCTCGGAACTCTGGAAACACCATATATTTT | CASGSRGRSRNSGNTIYF
15 | TRBJ2-3 | TRBV10-3 | TRBD2 | . | TGTGCCATCTCGGGACTAGCGGGAGTCACAGATACGCAGTATTTT | CAISGLAGVTDTQYF
15 | TRBJ2-7 | TRBV7-6 | TRBD1 | . | TGTGCCAGCAGCTCTCCGGGACAGGGGGCCTACGAGCAGTACTTC | CASSSPGQGAYEQYF
14 | TRBJ2-7 | TRBV6-4 | . | . | TGTGCCAGCAGTGAAAATGCAGTCTCCTACGAGCAGTACTTC | CASSENAVSYEQYF
13 | TRBJ1-4 | TRBV7-9 | . | . | TGTGCCAGCAGCTTAGTAGGCGGTGAAAAACTGTTTTTT | CASSLVGGEKLFF
15 | TRBJ1-4 | TRBV29-1 | . | . | TGCAGCGTTCGACACAGGAACGGATCCCCCGAAAAACTGTTTTTT | CSVRHRNGSPEKLFF
15 | TRBJ2-7 | TRBV7-7 | . | . | TGTGCCAGCAACCCGCCGGGACACGCTCCGTGTGAGCAGTACTTC | CASNPPGHAPCEQYF
15 | TRBJ1-2 | TRBV30 | . | . | TGTGCCGGCCCACTCCCGGGACAAGGGCACTATGGCTACACCTTC | CAGPLPGQGHYGYTF
15 | TRBJ2-7 | TRBV30 | TRBD2 | once | TGTGCCTGGACCCACCGGACTAGCGGGAGTTCGGCGCAGTACTTC | CAWTHRTSGSSAQYF
12 | TRBJ1-5 | TRBV18 | . | few | TGTGCCAGCTCACTCCAGAACCAGCCCCAGCATTTT | CASSLQNQPQHF
14 | TRBJ2-3 | TRBV5-4 | . | . | TGTGCCAGCAGCTTTACTAGTCCCACAGATACGCAGTATTTT | CASSFTSPTDTQYF
14 | TRBJ2-3 | TRBV7-9 | . | . | TGTGCCAGCAGCTTTGGACTGGGCACAGATACGCAGTATTTT | CASSFGLGTDTQYF
15 | TRBJ1-2 | TRBV14 | . | . | TGTGCCAGCAGCCATCTTACGCCGGACGGGAATGGCTACACCTTC | CASSHLTPDGNGYTF